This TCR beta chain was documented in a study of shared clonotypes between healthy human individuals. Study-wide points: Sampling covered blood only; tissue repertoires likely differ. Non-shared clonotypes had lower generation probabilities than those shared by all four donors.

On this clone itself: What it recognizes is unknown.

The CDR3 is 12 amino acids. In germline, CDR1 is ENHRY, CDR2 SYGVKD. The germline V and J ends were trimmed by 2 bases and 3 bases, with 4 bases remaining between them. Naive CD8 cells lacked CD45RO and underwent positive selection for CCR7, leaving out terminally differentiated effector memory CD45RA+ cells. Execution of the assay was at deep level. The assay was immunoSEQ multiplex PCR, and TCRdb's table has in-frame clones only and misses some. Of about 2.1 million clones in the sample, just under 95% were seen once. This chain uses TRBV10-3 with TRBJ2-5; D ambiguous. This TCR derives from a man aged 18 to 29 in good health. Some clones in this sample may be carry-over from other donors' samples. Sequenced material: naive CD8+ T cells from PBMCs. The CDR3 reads CAISEEEETQYF. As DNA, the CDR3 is TGTGCCATCAGTGAGGAAGAAGAGACCCAGTACTTC.